This TCR beta chain emerged from a study of CD8 T cells in ankylosing spondylitis. Trimming removed 1 base at V and 7 bases at J, with 13 bases between. Germline V lookup: CDR1 SQVTM, CDR2 ANQGSEA. The CDR3 spans 14 residues. From the 5' RACE reads, TCRdb called clonotypes with MiXCR, one entry per CDR3 protein. This sample has approximately 25,000 distinct CDR3 sequences; 2% to 3% occur once, and the top ten carry about 7.4%. By sample share, this clonotype is medium-sized. This clonotype was obtained from a female donor with ankylosing spondylitis or in good health (not recorded which). This chain links TRBV29-1 with TRBJ1-4; weak D call: TRBD1 (5 bases). Sequencing input: blood, either unsorted or a sorted T cell fraction (not recorded which). The CDR3 sequence is CSVEAGASREKLFF. As DNA, the CDR3 is TGCAGCGTTGAAGCCGGGGCAAGCCGTGAAAAACTGTTTTTT.